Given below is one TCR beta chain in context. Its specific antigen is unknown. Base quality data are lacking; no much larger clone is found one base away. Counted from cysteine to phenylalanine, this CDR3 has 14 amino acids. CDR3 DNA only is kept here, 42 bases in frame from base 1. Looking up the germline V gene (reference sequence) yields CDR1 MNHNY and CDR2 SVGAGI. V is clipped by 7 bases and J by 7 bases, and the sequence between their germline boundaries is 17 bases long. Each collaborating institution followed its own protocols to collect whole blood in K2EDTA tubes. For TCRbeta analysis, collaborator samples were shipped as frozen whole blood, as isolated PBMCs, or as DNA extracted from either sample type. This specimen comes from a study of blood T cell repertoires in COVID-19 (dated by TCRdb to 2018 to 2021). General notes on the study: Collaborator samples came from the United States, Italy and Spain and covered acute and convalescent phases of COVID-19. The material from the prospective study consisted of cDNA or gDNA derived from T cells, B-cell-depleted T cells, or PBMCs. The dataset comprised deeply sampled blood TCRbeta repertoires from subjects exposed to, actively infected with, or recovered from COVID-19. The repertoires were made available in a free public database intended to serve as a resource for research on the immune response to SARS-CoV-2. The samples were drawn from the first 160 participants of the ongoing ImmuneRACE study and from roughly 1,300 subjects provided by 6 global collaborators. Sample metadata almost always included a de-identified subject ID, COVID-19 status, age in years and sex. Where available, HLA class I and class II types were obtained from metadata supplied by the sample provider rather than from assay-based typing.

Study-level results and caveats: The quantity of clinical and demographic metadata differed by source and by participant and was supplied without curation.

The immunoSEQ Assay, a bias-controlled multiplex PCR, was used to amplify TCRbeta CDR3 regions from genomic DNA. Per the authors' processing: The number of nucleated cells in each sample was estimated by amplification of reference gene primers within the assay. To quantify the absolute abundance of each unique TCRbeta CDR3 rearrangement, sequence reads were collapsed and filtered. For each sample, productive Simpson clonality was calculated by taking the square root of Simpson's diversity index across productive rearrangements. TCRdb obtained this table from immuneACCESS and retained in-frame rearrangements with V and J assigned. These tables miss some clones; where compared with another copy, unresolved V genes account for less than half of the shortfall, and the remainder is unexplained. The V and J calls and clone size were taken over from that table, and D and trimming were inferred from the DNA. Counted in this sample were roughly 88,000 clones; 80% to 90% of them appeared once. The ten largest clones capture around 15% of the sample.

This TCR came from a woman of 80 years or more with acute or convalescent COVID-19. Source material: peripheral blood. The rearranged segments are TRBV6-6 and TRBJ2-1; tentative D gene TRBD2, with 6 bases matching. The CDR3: CASTFTGEWNEQFF. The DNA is TGTGCCAGCACCTTCACGGGGGAGTGGAATGAGCAGTTCTTC.